Here is one TCR beta chain with its context. Its binding antigen is unknown. Per-base qualities were not stored, and no clone one base away is much larger. This sample was taken from a study of cytomegalovirus exposure and HLA in healthy donors (dated by TCRdb to 2015 to 2018). Study-wide context: In an earlier analysis of 450 to 750 of the donors, less than 350 Gb of sequence data and 120 million or so unique TCR beta sequences from some 170 million T cells were reported. An early release that covered some 630 HLA-typed donors contained approximately 300 gigabases of sequencing data and 65 million to 100 million unique TCR sequences. Of the roughly 400 genotyped donors, 65% to 90% were placed in the genetic ancestry cluster associated with self-reported Caucasian donors. The study aimed to test whether cataloging public T cell receptors could reveal signatures of past pathogen exposure. The study profiled the T cell repertoires of some 610 subjects by immunosequencing and related them to cytomegalovirus serostatus. Besides the first cohort of more than 650 subjects, a separate validation cohort made up of over 100 different subjects was used. To predict cytomegalovirus infection status, the study combined high-throughput TCR immunosequencing, statistical association of individual TCRs with disease status, and machine learning. A later analysis re-examined previously published TCR beta repertoires from more than 600 donors and added high-resolution HLA genotyping to investigate patterns of TCR occurrence. Rather than drawing on any new phenotypic data, the later analysis identified candidate immune exposures from TCR beta sequences and the way those sequences occurred across donors. In an earlier analysis of 500 to 650 of the donors, high-throughput TCR beta sequencing was used to judge whether each TCR beta V gene segment behaved as functional or pseudogenic. Donor age, sex, ethnicity and CMV serostatus were collected together with the repertoire data. In a later genetic analysis, genome-wide SNP genotypes for about 55% of the roughly 670 donors were used, and that subset was treated as a discovery cohort. All discovery cohort repertoires had been generated on a single sequencing platform. Both class I and class II loci were covered by HLA typing, at four-digit resolution. Typing coverage differed by locus: A, B, C, DRB1 and DQB1 were typed in roughly 620-640 donors, DQA1 in 522, DPA1 in over 600, and DPB1 in 472. Because of strong linkage in the cohort, roughly five DR-DQ haplotypes were treated as single units for association and clustering. On average, around 240,000 unique TCR beta nucleotide sequences were sequenced per donor among roughly 430 genotyped donors of the cohort, with around 19% of those sequences being non-productive. Findings and caveats that apply to the study as a whole: In the study, some 180 TCR beta chains were listed as associated with cytomegalovirus. Presence/absence analyses assumed roughly uniform sequencing depth across donors, an assumption that may not hold. Strong co-occurrence of HLA alleles, especially DR and DQ, made assigning TCR associations to individual alleles difficult. V-gene and J-gene trimming of TCR beta chains was associated with a missense DCLRE1C variant in a later genetic analysis, and the association was replicated in an independent cohort. Several of the top co-occurrence clusters appeared to be linked to parvovirus B19, influenza, CMV and Epstein-Barr virus, according to a later analysis. A cluster of highly shared sequence variants was judged likely to be a technical artifact of the sequencing pipeline. In a later genetic analysis, fewer N-insertions in productive TCRs were reported among donors in an Asian-associated ancestry cluster than the roughly 700-donor mean. In a later analysis, the rate of TCR association differed among HLA loci, with DRB1 alleles having the most associated TCRs and HLA-C alleles having the fewest. Broadly in line with IMGT annotations, most TCR beta V segments showed up in productive rearrangements about 90% or about 30% of the time in an earlier analysis of 450 to 600 of the donors. The classifier was reported to diagnose cytomegalovirus status with high specificity and sensitivity in both the original and validation cohorts. Because the 87-base-pair reads could not distinguish some IMGT-functional V segments, including TRBV6-2 and TRBV6-3, those segments were excluded. A few of the identified cytomegalovirus-associated TCR beta chains were confirmed in vitro to be specific for cytomegalovirus antigens. A further reported finding was that TCR beta sequences accurately predicted the HLA-A and HLA-B alleles for most subjects in the first cohort. Linkage disequilibrium might explain the correlated functional status among segregating V segments, but an unknown experimental factor could not be excluded. Because counts were too low, seventeen rarely observed V segments, including chromosome 9 orphons, were left out of the earlier analysis of 500 to 650 of the donors. In a later analysis, 15,000 to 20,000 TCR beta sequences were associated with specific HLA alleles at a false discovery rate of 0.05. Only TCR beta chains were sequenced in this cohort, and the absence of alpha or paired-chain data limited detectable features. According to the authors, the approach could potentially be generalized to other disease states and immunological phenotypes. Most TCR sequences were observed very rarely across donors, whereas some public TCRs were present in many individuals. HLA typing was unavailable for some donors at each locus, so association tests used only the typed subset. Immune exposure information for the cohort was limited to CMV serostatus. A later analysis found that most CMV-associated TCR beta chains appeared HLA-restricted, with HLA associations seemingly driven largely by CMV exposure. A later analysis found that HLA-associated TCR beta chains were more clonally expanded and had lower generation probabilities than equally common non-associated chains.

V is shortened by 5 bases, J by 3 bases, and the region joining them spans 19 bases. The CDR3 contains 16 residues, cysteine and phenylalanine counted. Left in the record is the CDR3 DNA by itself, 48 bases read in frame from the first base. CDR1 and CDR2 were assigned from the germline V gene (reference sequence) as MNHEY and SMNVEV. To prepare the library, the immunoSEQ multiplex PCR assay was applied. For the multiplex PCR, a mixture combining 60 forward primers for TCR Vbeta segments and 13 reverse primers for TCR Jbeta segments was used. Amplification of the CDR3 region of rearranged TCR beta genes was performed with a multiplex PCR assay on genomic DNA. The Illumina HiSeq System was used to sequence the amplified TCR beta libraries as 87-base-pair reads. The authors processed their data as follows. A later analysis counted approximately 84 million unique TCR beta chains across the 690 or so repertoires, and some 11 million of these chains were shared by at least two donors. Raw reads were error-corrected and collapsed into unique sequences with a nearest-neighbor algorithm that merged closely related sequences to remove PCR and sequencing errors. CDR3 sequences were aligned to IMGT reference sequences to assign V, D and J gene segments. For a sequence to be retained, a match of at least six nucleotides was required to both a V gene segment and a J gene segment. A rearrangement was called productive if the CDR3 had no stop codons and remained in frame with V and J, and every other rearrangement was called non-productive. CDR3 was defined by IMGT convention, running from the second conserved V-encoded cysteine to the conserved J-encoded phenylalanine. In an earlier analysis of around 640 of the donors, sequences lacking an unambiguous match to a single V gene segment were excluded. An earlier analysis of several hundred of the donors called V segments functional above 56.7% productive rearrangements and segregating when the between-donor standard deviation exceeded 5%. A statistical classification framework was built for diagnosing cytomegalovirus status from the catalog of TCR beta chain sequences. In a later analysis, V and J genes were assigned by comparing TCR nucleotide sequences against IMGT/GENE-DB human TR gene sequences. Using the TCRdist pipeline, a later analysis assigned CDR3 sequences along with most-parsimonious VDJ recombination scenarios. In a later analysis, each TCR beta chain was defined by its CDR3 amino acid sequence together with its V-gene family, and reads without a unique V-gene family were excluded. To address suspected cross-contamination and a sequencing artifact, a later analysis removed approximately 600 highly shared, low-generation-probability nucleotide sequences. In a later analysis, a clonal expansion index was calculated for each public chain from normalized within-repertoire ranks of inferred template counts. In a later analysis, generation probabilities were computed with a VDJ recombination model fitted to out-of-frame rearrangements, and the resulting probabilities were checked against IGoR. In a later analysis, hypergeometric tests were used to score TCR-TCR, TCR-HLA and TCR-CMV co-occurrence, with a repertoire-size bias correction applied to TCR pairs. To estimate false discovery rates, a later analysis permuted the HLA or CMV assignments 20 times. In a later analysis, co-occurring TCRs were grouped with DBSCAN, and TCRdist sequence similarity was added when clustering was performed within HLA-allele-positive subsets. For co-occurrence clustering, repertoires with fewer than 30,000 or more than 120,000 public chains were excluded, along with roughly five repertoires with anomalous nucleotide sharing. In TCRdb, the immuneACCESS table is reduced to in-frame sequences with V and J assigned. These tables do not hold every clone; where another copy was compared, an unresolved V gene accounts for under half, and the others remain unexplained. That table supplies the V and J calls and clone size; D and trimming were determined from the DNA. This sample is represented by some 130,000 clones; 75% to 90% of them were singletons. The top ten constitute over 2.5% of the sample.

The cohort was made up of roughly 670 healthy bone marrow donors. At the time of sampling, every cohort member was nominally healthy, though immune exposures that went unrecorded were likely present. The donor tested CMV seronegative and was one of the 352 seronegative cohort members. A peripheral blood sample was collected from each donor, and TCR beta sequencing was performed on peripheral blood mononuclear cells. The Qiagen DNeasy Blood Extraction Kit was used to extract genomic DNA from the blood cell samples. The chain is encoded by TRBV27 joined to TRBJ1-2; 6 matching bases give a weak D call of TRBD1. This receptor was taken from a male donor in good health and CMV-seronegative. Sequencing was carried out using PBMCs. DNA sequence: TGTGCCAGCAGTCCTTCAGCAGGGGAGGGGTACTATGGCTACACCTTC. It is translated as CASSPSAGEGYYGYTF.